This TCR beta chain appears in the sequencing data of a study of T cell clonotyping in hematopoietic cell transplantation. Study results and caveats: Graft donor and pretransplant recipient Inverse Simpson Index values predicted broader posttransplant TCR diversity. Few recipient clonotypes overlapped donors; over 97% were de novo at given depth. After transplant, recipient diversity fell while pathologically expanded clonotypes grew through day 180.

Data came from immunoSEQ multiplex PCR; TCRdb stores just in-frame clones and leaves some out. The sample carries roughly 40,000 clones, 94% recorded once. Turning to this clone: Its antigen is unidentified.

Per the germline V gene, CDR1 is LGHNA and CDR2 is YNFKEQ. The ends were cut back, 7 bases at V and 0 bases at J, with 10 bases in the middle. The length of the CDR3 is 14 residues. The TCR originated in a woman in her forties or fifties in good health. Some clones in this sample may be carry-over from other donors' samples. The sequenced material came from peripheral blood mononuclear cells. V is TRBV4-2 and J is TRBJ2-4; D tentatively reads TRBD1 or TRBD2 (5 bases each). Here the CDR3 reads CASNEGIAKNIQYF. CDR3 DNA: TGTGCCAGCAACGAGGGGATAGCCAAAAACATTCAGTACTTC.